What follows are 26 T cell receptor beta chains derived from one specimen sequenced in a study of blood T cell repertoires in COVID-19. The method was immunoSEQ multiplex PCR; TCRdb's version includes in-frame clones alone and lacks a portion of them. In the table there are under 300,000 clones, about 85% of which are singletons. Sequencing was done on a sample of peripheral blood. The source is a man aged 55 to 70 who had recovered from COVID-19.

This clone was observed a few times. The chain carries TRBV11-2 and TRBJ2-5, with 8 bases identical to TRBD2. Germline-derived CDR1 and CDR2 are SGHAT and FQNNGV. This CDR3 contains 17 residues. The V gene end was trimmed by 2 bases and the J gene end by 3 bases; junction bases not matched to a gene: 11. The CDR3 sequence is CASSLTPGERGKETQYF. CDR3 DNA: TGTGCCAGCAGCTTAACCCCGGGGGAGCGGGGGAAAGAGACCCAGTACTTC.

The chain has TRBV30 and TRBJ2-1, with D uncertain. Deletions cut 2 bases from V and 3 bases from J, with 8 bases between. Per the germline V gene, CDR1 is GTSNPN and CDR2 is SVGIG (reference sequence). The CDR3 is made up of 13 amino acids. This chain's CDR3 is CAWSPQIYNEQFF. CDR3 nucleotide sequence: TGTGCCTGGAGTCCCCAGATCTACAATGAGCAGTTCTTC.

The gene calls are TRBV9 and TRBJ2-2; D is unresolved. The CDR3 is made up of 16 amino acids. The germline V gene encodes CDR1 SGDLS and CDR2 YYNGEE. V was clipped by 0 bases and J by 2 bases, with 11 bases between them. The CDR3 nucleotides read TGTGCCAGCAGCGTAGCTGCGACTCTCAACACCGGGGAGCTGTTTTTT. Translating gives CASSVAATLNTGELFF.

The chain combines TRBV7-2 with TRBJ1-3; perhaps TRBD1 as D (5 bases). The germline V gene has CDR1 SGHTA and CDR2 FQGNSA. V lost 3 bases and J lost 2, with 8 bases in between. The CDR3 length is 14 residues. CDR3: CASSFRGTGNTIYF. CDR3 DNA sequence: TGTGCCAGCAGCTTTAGGGGAACTGGAAACACCATATATTTT.

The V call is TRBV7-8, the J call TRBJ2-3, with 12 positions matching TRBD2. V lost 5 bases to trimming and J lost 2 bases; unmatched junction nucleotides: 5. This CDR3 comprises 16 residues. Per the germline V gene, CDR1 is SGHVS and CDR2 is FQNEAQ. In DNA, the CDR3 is TGTGCCAGCAGCAAACTAGCGGGGGGAATCACAGATACGCAGTATTTT. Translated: CASSKLAGGITDTQYF.

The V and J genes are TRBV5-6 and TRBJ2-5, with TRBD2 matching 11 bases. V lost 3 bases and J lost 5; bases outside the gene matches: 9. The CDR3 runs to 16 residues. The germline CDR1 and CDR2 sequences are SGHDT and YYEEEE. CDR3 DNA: TGTGCCAGCAGCTCACTAACTAGCGGGGGTCCGGAGACCCAGTACTTC. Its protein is CASSSLTSGGPETQYF.

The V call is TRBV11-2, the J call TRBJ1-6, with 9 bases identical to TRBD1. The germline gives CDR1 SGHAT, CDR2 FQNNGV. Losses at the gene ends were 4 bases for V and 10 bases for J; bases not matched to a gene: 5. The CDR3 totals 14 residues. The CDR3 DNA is TGTGCCAGCAGCTCCGGGACAGGGTGGTCACCCCTCCACTTT. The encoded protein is CASSSGTGWSPLHF.

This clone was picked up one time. This chain's CDR3 is CASHTTGTDTQYF. The CDR3 DNA sequence: TGCGCCAGCCACACAACCGGCACAGATACGCAGTATTTT. This chain joins TRBV5-1 and TRBJ2-3, with unresolved D. V lost 7 bases and J 1 base, leaving 10 bases between the germline ends. CDR3 length equals 13 residues. The V gene's germline CDR1 is SGHRS and CDR2 YFSETQ.

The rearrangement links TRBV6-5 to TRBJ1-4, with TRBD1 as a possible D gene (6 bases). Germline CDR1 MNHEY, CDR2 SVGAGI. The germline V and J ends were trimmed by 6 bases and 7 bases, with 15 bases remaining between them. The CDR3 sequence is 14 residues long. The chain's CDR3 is CASRNTGFREKLFF. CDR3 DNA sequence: TGTGCCAGCAGGAACACAGGGTTCCGTGAAAAACTGTTTTTT.

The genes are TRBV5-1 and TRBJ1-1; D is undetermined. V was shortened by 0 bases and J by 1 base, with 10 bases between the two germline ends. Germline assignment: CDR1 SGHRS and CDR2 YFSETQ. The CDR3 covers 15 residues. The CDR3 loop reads CASSLGGRTNTEAFF. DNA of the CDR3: TGCGCCAGCAGCTTGGGCGGCAGAACGAACACTGAAGCTTTCTTT.

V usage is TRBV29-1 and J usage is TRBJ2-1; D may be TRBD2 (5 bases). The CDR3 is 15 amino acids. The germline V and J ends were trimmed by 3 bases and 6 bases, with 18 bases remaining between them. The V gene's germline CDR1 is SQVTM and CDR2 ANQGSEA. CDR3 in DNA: TGCAGCGTTGATAGGTCTAGCCGATCACCCAATGAGCAGTTCTTC. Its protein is CSVDRSSRSPNEQFF.

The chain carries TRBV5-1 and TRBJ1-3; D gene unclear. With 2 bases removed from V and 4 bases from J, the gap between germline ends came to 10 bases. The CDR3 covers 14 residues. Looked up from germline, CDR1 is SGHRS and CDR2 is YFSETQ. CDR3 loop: CASSLTDPGNTIYF. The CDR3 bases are TGCGCCAGCAGCTTAACAGACCCCGGAAACACCATATATTTT.

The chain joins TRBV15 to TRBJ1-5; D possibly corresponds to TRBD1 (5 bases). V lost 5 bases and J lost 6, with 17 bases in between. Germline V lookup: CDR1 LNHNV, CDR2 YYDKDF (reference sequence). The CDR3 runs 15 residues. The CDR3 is CATSGGSGARQPQHF. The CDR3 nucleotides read TGTGCCACCAGCGGGGGGAGCGGGGCCCGTCAGCCCCAGCATTTT. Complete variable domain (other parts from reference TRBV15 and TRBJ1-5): DAMVIQNPRYQVTQFGKPVTLSCSQTLNHNVMYWYQQKSSQAPKLLFHYYDKDFNNEADTPDNFQSRRPNTSFCFLDIRSPGLGDTAMYLCATSGGSGARQPQHFGDGTRLSIL.

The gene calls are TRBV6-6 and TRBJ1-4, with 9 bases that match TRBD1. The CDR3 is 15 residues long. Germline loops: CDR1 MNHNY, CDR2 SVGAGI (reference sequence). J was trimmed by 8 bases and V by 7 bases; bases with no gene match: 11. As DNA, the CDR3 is TGTGCCAGCACCACAGGGGGCGGGTATTCCGAAAAACTGTTTTTT. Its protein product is CASTTGGGYSEKLFF.

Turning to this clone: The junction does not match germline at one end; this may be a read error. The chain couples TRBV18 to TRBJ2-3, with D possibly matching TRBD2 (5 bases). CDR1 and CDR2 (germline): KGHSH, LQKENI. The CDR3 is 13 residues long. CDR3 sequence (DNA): TGTGCCAGCACACCGGAGGGCACAGATACGCAGTATTTT. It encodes CASTPEGTDTQYF.

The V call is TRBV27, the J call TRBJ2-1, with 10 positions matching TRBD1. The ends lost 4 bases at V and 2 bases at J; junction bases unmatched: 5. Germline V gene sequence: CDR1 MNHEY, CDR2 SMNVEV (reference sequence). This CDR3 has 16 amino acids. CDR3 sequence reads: CASSWGTGATYNEQFF. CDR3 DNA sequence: TGTGCCAGCAGTTGGGGGACAGGGGCCACCTACAATGAGCAGTTCTTC.

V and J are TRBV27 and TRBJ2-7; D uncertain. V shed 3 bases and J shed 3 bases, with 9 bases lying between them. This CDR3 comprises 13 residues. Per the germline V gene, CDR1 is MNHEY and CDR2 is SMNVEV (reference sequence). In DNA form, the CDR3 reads TGTGCCAGCAGTTTTGGGCCAGGCTACGAGCAGTACTTC. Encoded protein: CASSFGPGYEQYF.

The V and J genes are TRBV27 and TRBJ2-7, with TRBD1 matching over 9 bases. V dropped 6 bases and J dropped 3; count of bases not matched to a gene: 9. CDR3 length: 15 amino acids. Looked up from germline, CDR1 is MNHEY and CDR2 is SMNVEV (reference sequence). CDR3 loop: CASSRPGQGFYEQYF. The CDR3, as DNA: TGTGCCAGCAGCCGACCGGGACAGGGTTTCTACGAGCAGTACTTC.

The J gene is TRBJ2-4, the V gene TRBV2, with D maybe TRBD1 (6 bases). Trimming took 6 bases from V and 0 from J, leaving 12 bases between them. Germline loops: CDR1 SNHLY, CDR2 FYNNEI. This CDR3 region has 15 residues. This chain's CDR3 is CASSPQGIAKNIQYF. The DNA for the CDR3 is TGTGCCAGCAGCCCACAGGGAATAGCCAAAAACATTCAGTACTTC.

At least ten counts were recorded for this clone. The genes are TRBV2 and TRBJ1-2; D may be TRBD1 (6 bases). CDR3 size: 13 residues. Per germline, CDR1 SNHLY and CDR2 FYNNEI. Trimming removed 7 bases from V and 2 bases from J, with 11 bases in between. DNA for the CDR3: TGTGCCAGCAAAGAAAGGGGGAACTATGGCTACACCTTC. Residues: CASKERGNYGYTF. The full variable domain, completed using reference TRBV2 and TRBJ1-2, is EPEVTQTPSHQVTQMGQEVILRCVPISNHLYFYWYRQILGQKVEFLVSFYNNEISEKSEIFDDQFSVERPDGSNFTLKIRSTKLEDSAMYFCASKERGNYGYTFGSGTRLTVV.

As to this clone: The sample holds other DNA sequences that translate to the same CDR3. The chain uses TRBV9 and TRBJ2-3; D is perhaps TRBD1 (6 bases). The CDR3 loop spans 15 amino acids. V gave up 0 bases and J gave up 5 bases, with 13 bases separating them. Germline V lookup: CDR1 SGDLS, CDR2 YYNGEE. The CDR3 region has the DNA TGTGCCAGCAGCGTAGGGGGGACCAGGGGAGATACGCAGTATTTT. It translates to CASSVGGTRGDTQYF.

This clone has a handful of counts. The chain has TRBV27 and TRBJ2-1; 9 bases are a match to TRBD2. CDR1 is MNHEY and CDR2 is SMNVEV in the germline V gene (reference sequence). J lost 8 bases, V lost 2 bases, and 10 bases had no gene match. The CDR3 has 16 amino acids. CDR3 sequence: CASSLIAGTSLHEQFF. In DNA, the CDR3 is TGTGCCAGCAGTTTAATAGCCGGGACTAGCTTGCATGAGCAGTTCTTC.

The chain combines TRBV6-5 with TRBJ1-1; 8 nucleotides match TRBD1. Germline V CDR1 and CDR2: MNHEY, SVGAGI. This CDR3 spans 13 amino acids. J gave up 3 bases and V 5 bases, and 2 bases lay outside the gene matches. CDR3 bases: TGTGCCAGCAGTAGACAGGGGCACACTGAAGCTTTCTTT. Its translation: CASSRQGHTEAFF.

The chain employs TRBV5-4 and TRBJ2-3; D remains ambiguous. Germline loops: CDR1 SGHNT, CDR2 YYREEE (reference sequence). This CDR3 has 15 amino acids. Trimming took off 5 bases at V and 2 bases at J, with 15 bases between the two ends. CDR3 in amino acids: CASSPELLYTDTQYF. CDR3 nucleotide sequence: TGTGCCAGCAGTCCGGAGCTACTTTACACAGATACGCAGTATTTT. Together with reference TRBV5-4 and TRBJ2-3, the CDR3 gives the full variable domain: ETGVTQSPTHLIKTRGQQVTLRCSSQSGHNTVSWYQQALGQGPQFIFQYYREEENGRGNFPPRFSGLQFPNYSSELNVNALELDDSALYLCASSPELLYTDTQYFGPGTRLTVL.

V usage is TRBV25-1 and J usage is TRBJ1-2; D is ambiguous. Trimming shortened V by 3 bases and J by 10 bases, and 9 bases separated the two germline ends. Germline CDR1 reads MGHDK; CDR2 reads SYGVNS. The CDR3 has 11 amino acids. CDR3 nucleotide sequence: TGTGCCAGCAGTGATTACTGGTCCTACACCTTC. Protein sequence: CASSDYWSYTF.

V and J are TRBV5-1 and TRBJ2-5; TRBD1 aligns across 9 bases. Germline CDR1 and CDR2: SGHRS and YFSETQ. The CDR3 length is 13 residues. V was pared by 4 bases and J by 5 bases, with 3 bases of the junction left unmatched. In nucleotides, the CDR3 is TGCGCCAGCAGCATCGGGACAGGGGAGACCCAGTACTTC. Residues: CASSIGTGETQYF.